This TCR beta chain was observed in a study of post-analysis software for immune sequencing data. cDNA libraries of TCR beta carried unique molecular identifiers. TCRdb redid the calling of the PCR reads with MiXCR, one entry per CDR3 protein. The data show some 370,000 distinct CDR3 sequences, with roughly 36% seen just once and roughly 13% held by the top ten. In regard to this clonotype: Its specificity is not known.

General study points: About five TRBV segments, including TRBV5-6, TRBV5-1 and TRBV20-1, were more frequent in patients than controls. Clustering by F measure revealed strong co-clustering among samples prepared together in one batch.

V lost 0 bases to trimming and J lost 12 bases; unmatched junction nucleotides: 8. Germline assignment: CDR1 DFQATT and CDR2 SNEGSKA (reference sequence). The CDR3 loop spans 14 amino acids. The V gene is TRBV20-1, the J gene TRBJ2-1; 10 bases are shared with TRBD2. This sequence originates from a girl aged 10 to 17 with multiple sclerosis. What was sequenced was blood. CDR3 nucleotides: TGCAGTGCTAGAGATGGGAGCGGGGGGGTACGGCAGTTCTTC. Protein product: CSARDGSGGVRQFF.